Described below is a single T cell receptor beta chain sequence and its context. Per the authors' pipeline: Amplified reference gene primers provided the basis for estimating nucleated cell counts. The repertoire was sequenced with immunoSEQ multiplex PCR; TCRdb's copy has only in-frame clones and lacks some. V and J calls and clone size come straight from that table; D and trimming were deduced from the DNA. The sample lists just under 50,000 clones, approximately 79% seen once, with under 30% in the top ten. Looked up from germline, CDR1 is SGHTA and CDR2 is FQGNSA. This CDR3 has 15 amino acids. V was cut by 0 bases and J by 14 bases, with 20 bases left in between. The data belong to a study of blood T cell repertoires in COVID-19. Study at large: COVID-19 samples collected from the United States, Italy and Spain covered acute and convalescent phases. PBMCs, B-cell-depleted T cells, or T cells provided the cDNA or gDNA that made up the material.

The chain uses TRBV7-2 and TRBJ2-1; a weak D match, TRBD2 (6 bases). Sequenced input: peripheral blood. The clonotype originates from a man between 65 and 85 years old with acute or convalescent COVID-19. CDR3 nucleotides: TGTGCCAGCAGCTTAGCGTTGGGGGAGGCCCGTCGCAAGTTCTTC. Protein product: CASSLALGEARRKFF.